These T cell receptor beta chains were read from a single sample in a study of CD8+ T cells in alopecia areata. Profiling relied on immunoSEQ multiplex PCR, and the TCRdb table lists in-frame clones only, not all of them. The repertoire holds approximately 210,000 clones, with roughly three fifths as singletons. The sequencing used CD4+ T cells sorted from blood, collected at week 4, from a patient treated with tofacitinib. The receptor source for this set is a human donor with alopecia areata. Both conserved end residues are part of each CDR3. A D gene is named only where the DNA matches it firmly. Size tells how often a clone was seen (once, few, many) or the class of an expanded clone, and some rows leave it out.

once,TRBJ1-2,TRBV4-1,NA,CASSQQASYGYTF,TGCGCCAGCAGCCAACAGGCCAGCTATGGCTACACCTTC
NA,TRBJ2-7,TRBV5-1,TRBD1,CASSSDRAYEQYF,TGCGCCAGCAGCTCGGACAGGGCCTACGAGCAGTACTTC
few,TRBJ1-1,TRBV30,NA,CAWSPGTEAFF,TGTGCCTGGAGTCCAGGAACTGAAGCTTTCTTT
few,TRBJ1-3,TRBV4-1,NA,CASSQGPGDSGNTIYF,TGCGCCAGCAGCCAAGGGCCCGGTGACTCTGGAAACACCATATATTTT
NA,TRBJ2-2,TRBV11-1,NA,CASSLYGELFF,TGTGCCAGCAGCTTATACGGGGAGCTGTTTTTT
NA,TRBJ2-2,TRBV18,NA,CASSPLGTEPAPGELFF,TGTGCCAGCTCACCACTCGGTACTGAACCAGCGCCCGGGGAGCTGTTTTTT
few,TRBJ2-5,TRBV7-2,TRBD2,CASSSPWTSAQETQYF,TGTGCCAGCAGCTCCCCTTGGACTAGCGCGCAAGAGACCCAGTACTTC
NA,TRBJ2-7,TRBV23-1,NA,CASSQPVRERLF,TGCGCCAGCAGTCAACCCGTCAGGGAAAGGCTCTTC
NA,TRBJ2-6,TRBV2,NA,CASSGIPLGANVLTF,TGTGCCAGCAGTGGAATCCCTCTCGGGGCCAACGTCCTGACTTTC
NA,TRBJ2-1,TRBV5-1,NA,CASTLDSYNEQFF,TGCGCCAGCACTTTAGACAGTTACAATGAGCAGTTCTTC
NA,TRBJ2-2,TRBV29-1,TRBD1,CSVEVYGQGANRRTGELFF,TGCAGCGTTGAAGTGTACGGACAGGGGGCTAATCGCCGGACCGGGGAGCTGTTTTTT
NA,TRBJ2-7,TRBV6-5,NA,CASREVGVYEQYF,TGTGCCAGCAGGGAGGTGGGGGTCTACGAGCAGTACTTC
NA,TRBJ1-6,TRBV25-1,TRBD1,CASSESGTGTGAYTLHF,TGTGCCAGCAGTGAATCAGGGACCGGGACAGGGGCTTACACCCTCCACTTT
NA,TRBJ2-7,TRBV5-7,TRBD1,CASSLTGTGSNEQYF,TGTGCCAGCAGCCTGACTGGGACAGGGTCTAACGAGCAGTACTTC
NA,TRBJ2-5,TRBV4-1,NA,CASSQGVRQQETQYF,TGCGCCAGCAGCCAAGGAGTAAGACAGCAAGAGACCCAGTACTTC
few,TRBJ2-2,TRBV5-4,NA,CASSAGHQNTGELFF,TGTGCCAGCAGCGCTGGCCACCAGAACACCGGGGAGCTGTTTTTT
NA,TRBJ2-5,TRBV29-1,TRBD1,CSVRTGGETQYF,TGCAGCGTGCGTACAGGGGGCGAGACCCAGTACTTC
few,TRBJ1-1,TRBV30,NA,CAWAANMNTEAFF,TGTGCGTGGGCGGCGAATATGAACACTGAAGCTTTCTTT
NA,TRBJ1-2,TRBV30,TRBD1,CAWSVLGQGAIGYTF,TGTGCCTGGAGTGTACTAGGACAGGGGGCCATAGGCTACACCTTC
NA,TRBJ2-4,TRBV29-1,NA,CSVEGTSGAKNIQYF,TGCAGCGTTGAAGGTACCAGCGGGGCCAAAAACATTCAGTACTTC
NA,TRBJ2-1,TRBV9,NA,CASSVKNLGEQFF,TGTGCCAGCAGCGTAAAGAATCTCGGTGAGCAGTTCTTC
once,TRBJ2-7,TRBV29-1,NA,CSAGASSYEQYF,TGCAGCGCGGGGGCCTCCTCCTACGAGCAGTACTTC
NA,TRBJ2-7,TRBV20-1,NA,CSARVTYEQYF,TGCAGTGCTAGGGTTACCTACGAGCAGTACTTC
once,TRBJ2-2,TRBV29-1,TRBD2,CSVGLAGGTGELFF,TGCAGCGTGGGACTAGCGGGGGGCACCGGGGAGCTGTTTTTT
NA,TRBJ2-7,TRBV30,NA,CAWSAGSRGEQYF,TGTGCCTGGAGCGCCGGGAGTCGGGGAGAGCAGTACTTC
NA,TRBJ1-2,TRBV4-1,NA,CASSQDYGNSFYGYTF,TGCGCCAGCAGCCAAGATTATGGGAACAGTTTCTATGGCTACACCTTC
few,TRBJ2-5,TRBV5-1,TRBD2,CASSLAGAQETQYF,TGCGCCAGCAGCTTAGCGGGGGCTCAAGAGACCCAGTACTTC
NA,TRBJ2-2,TRBV2,NA,CASRRGGSGALTGELFF,TGTGCCAGCCGCCGGGGTGGGTCCGGGGCACTTACCGGGGAGCTGTTTTTT
NA,TRBJ2-5,TRBV28,NA,CASSLPVGAYQETQYF,TGTGCCAGCAGTTTGCCAGTAGGAGCGTACCAAGAGACCCAGTACTTC
few,TRBJ1-2,TRBV6-5,NA,CASSRGTPIYGYTF,TGTGCCAGCAGCCGTGGGACACCGATCTATGGCTACACCTTC
NA,TRBJ2-5,TRBV5-4,TRBD2,CASSLGSSGGETQYF,TGTGCCAGCAGCTTGGGATCTAGCGGGGGTGAGACCCAGTACTTC
NA,TRBJ1-2,TRBV30,NA,CAWSVVMEEGYTF,TGTGCCTGGAGTGTGGTAATGGAGGAGGGCTACACCTTC
NA,TRBJ2-5,TRBV2,NA,CALGASELAETQYF,TGTGCCCTTGGGGCTAGCGAATTAGCAGAGACCCAGTACTTC
NA,TRBJ2-1,TRBV15,TRBD2,CATSRVLLAIYEQFF,TGTGCCACCAGCAGAGTATTACTAGCGATCTATGAGCAGTTCTTC
few,TRBJ1-1,TRBV4-3,NA,CASSQRPGGAGTEAFF,TGCGCCAGCAGCCAACGACCTGGGGGCGCGGGGACTGAAGCTTTCTTT
NA,TRBJ1-2,TRBV30,NA,CAWSPSGTGRGYTF,TGTGCCTGGAGTCCGTCGGGGACGGGTCGTGGCTACACCTTC
few,TRBJ2-5,TRBV18,TRBD2,CASSVAGEDQYF,TGTGCCAGCTCAGTAGCGGGTGAGGACCAGTACTTC
NA,TRBJ1-1,TRBV25-1,NA,CASSDPGRTEAFF,TGTGCCAGCAGTGATCCCGGACGGACTGAAGCTTTCTTT
NA,TRBJ1-6,TRBV30,NA,CAWSVRSGGTLHF,TGTGCCTGGAGTGTACGTTCGGGAGGGACCCTCCACTTT
NA,TRBJ1-1,TRBV28,TRBD1,CASSPPDRLNTEAFF,TGTGCCAGCAGTCCTCCGGACAGGCTGAACACTGAAGCTTTCTTT
NA,TRBJ2-1,TRBV25-1,TRBD2,CASSEGRGFISSYNEQFF,TGTGCCAGCAGTGAAGGGCGGGGGTTCATTAGCTCCTACAATGAGCAGTTCTTC
NA,TRBJ1-4,TRBV29-1,NA,CSASGTNNEKLFF,TGCAGCGCCTCCGGGACAAATAATGAAAAACTGTTTTTT